Listed below are T cell receptor beta chains from one sample, sequenced in a study of CD8 T cells in Susac syndrome. TCRdb ran MiXCR on the immunoSEQ multiplex PCR reads and lists one entry per CDR3 protein. The table includes 150,000 to 180,000 distinct CDR3 sequences, approximately 94% detected once. The sample was CD8+ T cells from PBMCs. Receptors were obtained from a human donor with multiple sclerosis. Each CDR3 is given with its conserved first and last residue. D genes are given only for firm matches. Only some rows state a clone size, as once, few, many or a class for expanded clones.

j_call clone_size v_call d_call cdr3_nt cdr3_aa
TRBJ2-3 - TRBV6-2/TRBV6-3 - TGTGCCAGCAGTTACACGGGGGTGCGCACAGATACGCAGTATTTT CASSYTGVRTDTQYF
TRBJ1-1 - TRBV29-1 - TGCAGCGTTGCATCAACTGAAGCTTTCTTT CSVASTEAFF
TRBJ2-6 once TRBV9 - TGTGCCAGCAGCCCCCACGGTGGAGATTTCTCTGGGGCCAACGTCCTGACTTTC CASSPHGGDFSGANVLTF
TRBJ2-7 - TRBV7-9 - TGTGCCAGCAGCTTATTTGAATACGAGCAGTACTTC CASSLFEYEQYF
TRBJ1-1 - TRBV29-1 TRBD1 TGCAGCGCCTACCGGGACAGGGCGGTAGGAGCTTTCTTT CSAYRDRAVGAFF
TRBJ2-7 - TRBV13 - TGTGCCAGCAGCTTAGGTTTAGGTGAGGGATCCTACGAGCAGTACTTC CASSLGLGEGSYEQYF
TRBJ1-2 - TRBV29-1 - TGCAGCGTTGATCCGGGGGTTATTCATGGCTACACCTTC CSVDPGVIHGYTF
TRBJ2-1 - TRBV6-2/TRBV6-3 - TGTGCCAGCAGCTTGGACAGCCCTGAGCAGTTCTTC CASSLDSPEQFF
TRBJ2-7 - TRBV9 TRBD1 TGTGCCAGCAGCCCCCAAGGTAGGGGGCACGAGCAGTACTTC CASSPQGRGHEQYF
TRBJ2-7 - TRBV7-9 - TGTGCCAGCAGCTCCCCCTGGGACAACCCCTACGAGCAGTACTTC CASSSPWDNPYEQYF
TRBJ1-2 - TRBV14 - TGTGCCAGCAGCCAAGATCCTCCCGGACCCGCCGGAGCTAACTATGGCTACACCTTC CASSQDPPGPAGANYGYTF
TRBJ2-1 - TRBV29-1 TRBD1 TGCAGCGTTGTAGGGACAGGGGGCTATGAGCAGTTCTTC CSVVGTGGYEQFF
TRBJ1-1 - TRBV6-5 TRBD1 TGTGCCAGCGGGAATCACAGGGGGTCGAACACTGAAGCTTTCTTT CASGNHRGSNTEAFF
TRBJ1-2 - TRBV29-1 - TGCAGCGTCGCTGACACCTCTAATGGCTACACCTTC CSVADTSNGYTF
TRBJ1-2 - TRBV9 TRBD1 TGTGCCAGCAGTGTACAGGGGAACTATGGCTACACCTTC CASSVQGNYGYTF
TRBJ2-7 - TRBV27 - TGTGCCAGCGCCCTTAATGACGAGCAGTACTTC CASALNDEQYF
TRBJ2-4 - TRBV23-1 - TGCGCCAGCAGTCAACTAAACGTGACACGGGGGATTCCTCTAGCCAAAAACATTCAGTACTTC CASSQLNVTRGIPLAKNIQYF
TRBJ1-3 - TRBV29-1 - TGCAGCCCTCCAGGGACGGGAGCTGGAAACACCATATATTTT CSPPGTGAGNTIYF
TRBJ2-3 - TRBV29-1 - TGCAGCGTTGCCCACGAACAGGGAGACACAGATACGCAGTATTTT CSVAHEQGDTDTQYF
TRBJ2-7 - TRBV7-2 TRBD2 TGTGCCAGCAGCTTAGTGGGGGGGAGCTCCTACGAGCAGTACTTC CASSLVGGSSYEQYF
TRBJ2-7 - TRBV27 - TGTGCCAGCAGTACACAGGGTGGCGAGCAGTACTTC CASSTQGGEQYF
TRBJ1-6 once TRBV25-1 - TGTGCCAGCAGTGAGACAACGGACGGAACAAATTCACCCCTCCACTTT CASSETTDGTNSPLHF
TRBJ2-3 - TRBV3-1 TRBD1 TGTGCCAGCAGCCAGTCCCGGGACAGACGTGGGGATACGCAGTATTTT CASSQSRDRRGDTQYF
TRBJ1-1 - TRBV20-1 - TGCAGTGCTTCCGAGGATGCCACTGAAGCTTTCTTT CSASEDATEAFF
TRBJ2-7 - TRBV5-1 TRBD1 TGCGCCAGCAGCTTGACCTCCGGGACAGGGGTTCGGGAGCAGTACTTC CASSLTSGTGVREQYF
TRBJ2-1 - TRBV27 TRBD2 TGTGCCAGCAGTTTGACTAGCGGGGGGCAGGGTGAGCAGTTCTTC CASSLTSGGQGEQFF
TRBJ1-1 - TRBV7-9 - TGTGCCAGCCGGGATATGAACACTGAAGCTTTCTTT CASRDMNTEAFF
TRBJ1-6 - TRBV9 - TGTGCCAGCAGCGAAGGAATTTCACCCCTCCACTTT CASSEGISPLHF
TRBJ2-5 - TRBV15 TRBD2 TGTGCCACCGGCCCGGCTAGCGGGGGGTCCCAGACCCAGTACTTC CATGPASGGSQTQYF
TRBJ1-2 - TRBV7-9 - TGTGCCAGCAGCCTCGTGGGAGTGTTCTATGGCTACACCTTC CASSLVGVFYGYTF
TRBJ2-1 - TRBV28 TRBD2 TGTGCCAGCAGTTTCAGAGCGGGGGGGGTGAATGAGCAGTTCTTC CASSFRAGGVNEQFF
TRBJ1-1 - TRBV4-2 - TGTGCCAGCAGCCAAGATCTGGAAGACCGAGAAGCTTTCTTT CASSQDLEDREAFF
TRBJ1-1 - TRBV20-1 - TGCAGTGCTAGACAGGTTGGGGGTTTGACCACTGAAGCTTTCTTT CSARQVGGLTTEAFF
TRBJ1-2 once TRBV3-1 - TGTGCCAGCAGCCCCTTGAAGGTCTCCCTAGGCGATGGCTACACCTTC CASSPLKVSLGDGYTF
TRBJ2-3 - TRBV12-3/TRBV12-4 TRBD2 TGTGCCAGCAGGCTGACTAGCGGGGAGGGCACAGATACGCAGTATTTT CASRLTSGEGTDTQYF
TRBJ2-3 - TRBV4-3 - TGCGCCAGCAGCCAAGACAGGACAGCCACAGATACGCAGTATTTT CASSQDRTATDTQYF
TRBJ1-4 - TRBV27 TRBD1 TGTGCCAGCAGTTTGACAGGGAGGGACGAAAAACTGTTTTTT CASSLTGRDEKLFF
TRBJ2-1 - TRBV2 TRBD1 TGTGCCAGCAGCGACCCCCCCACCGGGACAGGGAGAAACAATGAGCAGTTCTTC CASSDPPTGTGRNNEQFF
TRBJ1-6 - TRBV4-2 TRBD1 TGTGCCAGCAGCCAACCTCAGGGACAGCATAATTCACCCCTCCACTTT CASSQPQGQHNSPLHF
TRBJ2-7 - TRBV11-2 - TGTGCCAGCAGCCCCCCAGGCGAGCAGTACTTC CASSPPGEQYF
TRBJ1-2 - TRBV30 - TGTGCCTGGTGGGGGGGACCCCGGCACGGCTACACCTTC CAWWGGPRHGYTF
TRBJ1-3 - TRBV19 - TGTGCCAGTAGTATTTCCCCAGAACCTGGAAACACCATATATTTT CASSISPEPGNTIYF
TRBJ2-7 - TRBV3-1 TRBD1 TGTGCCAGCAGCCCAGGCCCGGGACAGGGAGGATGGGAGCAGTACTTC CASSPGPGQGGWEQYF
TRBJ2-1 - TRBV27 - TGTGCCAGCAGTTTGAGCTGGGCGGGGACCTACAATGAGCAGTTCTTC CASSLSWAGTYNEQFF
TRBJ1-1 - TRBV7-9 - TGTGCCAGCAGCTTAAGGCAGGGAATGAACACTGAAGCTTTCTTT CASSLRQGMNTEAFF
TRBJ2-1 - TRBV15 TRBD1 TGTGCCACCAGCGAACGACAGGGCGATGAGCAGTTCTTC CATSERQGDEQFF
TRBJ1-2 - TRBV29-1 - TGCAGCGTTGAAGATAGCGGGTCGGGGAAACCCCTCTATGGCTACACCTTC CSVEDSGSGKPLYGYTF
TRBJ2-2 - TRBV6-5 TRBD1 TGTGCCAGCAGTTACTCTATGGGGACAGGGGTGAACACCGGGGAGCTGTTTTTT CASSYSMGTGVNTGELFF
TRBJ2-6 - TRBV29-1 TRBD1 TGCAGCGTTGTCGACAGGGGGAACTCTGGGGCCAACGTCCTGACTTTC CSVVDRGNSGANVLTF
TRBJ1-2 - TRBV6-1 - TGTGCCAGCACTTCCCATCAGCCTGGCTACACCTTC CASTSHQPGYTF
TRBJ2-7 - TRBV9 - TGTGCCAGCAGCCCAACAGGGAGCGGCGAGCAGTACTTC CASSPTGSGEQYF
TRBJ1-2 - TRBV7-9 TRBD1 TGTGCCAGCAGCTTAGGTACAGGGGGACACTATGGCTACACCTTC CASSLGTGGHYGYTF